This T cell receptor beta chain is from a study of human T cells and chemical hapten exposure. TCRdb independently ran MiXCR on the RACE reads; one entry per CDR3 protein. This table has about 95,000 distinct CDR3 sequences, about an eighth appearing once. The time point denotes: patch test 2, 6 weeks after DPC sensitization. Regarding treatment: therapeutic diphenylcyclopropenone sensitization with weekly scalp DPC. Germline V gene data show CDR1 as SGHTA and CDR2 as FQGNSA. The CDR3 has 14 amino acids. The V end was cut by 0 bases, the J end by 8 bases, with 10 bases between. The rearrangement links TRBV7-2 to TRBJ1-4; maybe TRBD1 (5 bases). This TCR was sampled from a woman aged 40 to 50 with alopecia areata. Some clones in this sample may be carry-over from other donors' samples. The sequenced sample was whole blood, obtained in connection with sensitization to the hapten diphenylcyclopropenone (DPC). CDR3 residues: CASSLARGEEKLFF. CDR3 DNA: TGTGCCAGCAGCTTAGCAAGGGGTGAGGAAAAACTGTTTTTT. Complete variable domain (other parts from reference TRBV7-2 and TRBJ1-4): GAGVSQSPSNKVTEKGKDVELRCDPISGHTALYWYRQSLGQGLEFLIYFQGNSAPDKSGLPSDRFSAERTGGSVSTLTIQRTQQEDSAVYLCASSLARGEEKLFFGSGTQLSVL.